Listed below are T cell receptor beta chains from one sample, sequenced in a study of T-cell memory formation after mild COVID-19. A single record per CDR3 protein comes from TCRdb applying MiXCR to the 5' RACE reads. The data contain roughly 160,000 distinct CDR3 sequences, over 10% of them seen just once; the ten biggest clones take up approximately 3.3%. Material for sequencing was PBMCs or a T cell subset sorted from them (not recorded which). These receptors originate from a man aged 18-30 years who had mild COVID-19 (a few samples of this study predate the infection). Cell type and time point are not known. The CDR3 runs from the conserved cysteine through the conserved F or W. D genes are given only for firm matches. Size values are once, few and many counts, or a class for expanded clones, and some rows have none.

abundance: .; d_gene: TRBD1; v_gene: TRBV12-3/TRBV12-4; j_gene: TRBJ1-1; CDR3nt: TGTGCCAGCAGTTCCCGCAGGGGGAGCATGAACACTGAAGCTTTCTTT; CDR3aa: CASSSRRGSMNTEAFF
abundance: .; d_gene: .; v_gene: TRBV29-1; j_gene: TRBJ2-2; CDR3nt: TGCAGCGTTAAAGAAAACACCGGGGAGCTGTTTTTT; CDR3aa: CSVKENTGELFF
abundance: .; d_gene: .; v_gene: TRBV5-1; j_gene: TRBJ1-1; CDR3nt: TGCGCCAGCAGCCCCAGCGTGGTCAACACTGAAGCTTTCTTT; CDR3aa: CASSPSVVNTEAFF
abundance: few; d_gene: .; v_gene: TRBV12-3/TRBV12-4; j_gene: TRBJ1-6; CDR3nt: TGTGCCAGCACCATAGGGGGGGACTCACCCCTCCACTTT; CDR3aa: CASTIGGDSPLHF
abundance: medium-sized; d_gene: TRBD1; v_gene: TRBV5-6; j_gene: TRBJ1-2; CDR3nt: TGTGCCAGCAGAGAGGGGGCAGGCTACACCTTC; CDR3aa: CASREGAGYTF
abundance: few; d_gene: .; v_gene: TRBV25-1; j_gene: TRBJ2-1; CDR3nt: TGTGCCAGCAGTGAATCTGGGGGGCTCTCCTACAATGAGCAGTTCTTC; CDR3aa: CASSESGGLSYNEQFF
abundance: few; d_gene: .; v_gene: TRBV5-1; j_gene: TRBJ2-4; CDR3nt: TGCGCCAGCAAGGTGGGGGACATTCAGTACTTC; CDR3aa: CASKVGDIQYF
abundance: .; d_gene: .; v_gene: TRBV10-3; j_gene: TRBJ1-3; CDR3nt: TGTGCCATCAGCGGGACGGTCGTCGACACCATATATTTT; CDR3aa: CAISGTVVDTIYF
abundance: few; d_gene: TRBD2; v_gene: TRBV10-1; j_gene: TRBJ2-3; CDR3nt: TGCGCCAGCAGTCGGGAGGGGGCAGATACGCAGTATTTT; CDR3aa: CASSREGADTQYF
abundance: few; d_gene: .; v_gene: TRBV29-1; j_gene: TRBJ2-6; CDR3nt: TGCAGCGTTACGGATCACTCTGGGGCCAACGTCCTGACTTTC; CDR3aa: CSVTDHSGANVLTF
abundance: .; d_gene: TRBD2; v_gene: TRBV11-2; j_gene: TRBJ2-1; CDR3nt: TGTGCCAGCAGGTCCGGGAGCGGGGGAGACACGCCCTACAATGAGCAGTTCTTC; CDR3aa: CASRSGSGGDTPYNEQFF
abundance: few; d_gene: TRBD1; v_gene: TRBV6-6; j_gene: TRBJ1-1; CDR3nt: TGTGCCAGCAGTTCGAACCCAGGACAGGGCCACACTGAAGCTTTCTTT; CDR3aa: CASSSNPGQGHTEAFF
abundance: .; d_gene: .; v_gene: TRBV20-1; j_gene: TRBJ2-1; CDR3nt: TGCAGTGCTAGTCTGGATTCCTACAATGAGCAGTTCTTC; CDR3aa: CSASLDSYNEQFF
abundance: few; d_gene: TRBD1; v_gene: TRBV29-1; j_gene: TRBJ1-2; CDR3nt: TGCAGCTACGGGCAGGGGGCCCTGGACCAGAACTATGGCTACACCTTC; CDR3aa: CSYGQGALDQNYGYTF
abundance: .; d_gene: .; v_gene: TRBV6-5; j_gene: TRBJ1-6; CDR3nt: TGTGCCAGCAGCCCCTCCTGGAATAATTCACCCCTCCACTTT; CDR3aa: CASSPSWNNSPLHF
abundance: .; d_gene: .; v_gene: TRBV18; j_gene: TRBJ1-2; CDR3nt: TGTGCCAGCTCACATGGACGGACCTATGGCTACACCTTC; CDR3aa: CASSHGRTYGYTF
abundance: .; d_gene: TRBD1; v_gene: TRBV10-3; j_gene: TRBJ1-1; CDR3nt: TGTGCCATCAGTGGCACAGGGGTAGGTCTAGAAGCTTTCTTT; CDR3aa: CAISGTGVGLEAFF
abundance: .; d_gene: .; v_gene: TRBV11-2; j_gene: TRBJ2-3; CDR3nt: TGTGCCAGCAGCTTAGGCGGGGCCTCGAGATATGTCGGATCCACAGATACGCAGTATTTT; CDR3aa: CASSLGGASRYVGSTDTQYF
abundance: few; d_gene: .; v_gene: TRBV28; j_gene: TRBJ1-2; CDR3nt: TGTGCCAGCAGTTATGACTATGGCTACACCTTC; CDR3aa: CASSYDYGYTF
abundance: few; d_gene: .; v_gene: TRBV7-2; j_gene: TRBJ2-1; CDR3nt: TGTGCCAGCAGCCCCCGGAACCCAATAATCGATGAGCAGTTCTTC; CDR3aa: CASSPRNPIIDEQFF
abundance: .; d_gene: TRBD1; v_gene: TRBV5-1; j_gene: TRBJ1-4; CDR3nt: TGCGCCAGCAGCTCGCTAACAGGGGGCTTGGGTGAAAAACTGTTTTTT; CDR3aa: CASSSLTGGLGEKLFF
abundance: few; d_gene: TRBD1; v_gene: TRBV5-1; j_gene: TRBJ2-1; CDR3nt: TGCGCCAGCAGCTCGGGACAGAGCTCCTACAATGAGCAGTTCTTC; CDR3aa: CASSSGQSSYNEQFF
abundance: few; d_gene: .; v_gene: TRBV4-3; j_gene: TRBJ2-7; CDR3nt: TGCGCCAGCAGCCTCCGGACTTGTCACTACGAGCAGTACTTC; CDR3aa: CASSLRTCHYEQYF
abundance: many; d_gene: .; v_gene: TRBV6-5; j_gene: TRBJ2-5; CDR3nt: TGTGCCAGCAGTCTACGCCAGGGGGGAGGGACCCAGTACTTC; CDR3aa: CASSLRQGGGTQYF
abundance: few; d_gene: .; v_gene: TRBV5-1; j_gene: TRBJ2-2; CDR3nt: TGCGCCAGCAGCGTACAGGGCGAGAACACCGGGGAGCTGTTTTTT; CDR3aa: CASSVQGENTGELFF
abundance: .; d_gene: .; v_gene: TRBV21-1; j_gene: TRBJ2-1; CDR3nt: TGTGCCAGCAGCAACTCGGGACTAGCGGGTGACCAAAGCTCCTACAATGAGCAGTTCTTC; CDR3aa: CASSNSGLAGDQSSYNEQFF
abundance: many; d_gene: .; v_gene: TRBV12-3/TRBV12-4; j_gene: TRBJ2-2; CDR3nt: TGTGCCAGCAGTTTCGGACTGAACACCGGGGAGCTGTTTTTT; CDR3aa: CASSFGLNTGELFF
abundance: few; d_gene: .; v_gene: TRBV20-1; j_gene: TRBJ2-7; CDR3nt: TGCAGTGCTAGAGTCCCTATCCTAGCATCGTACGAGCAGTACTTC; CDR3aa: CSARVPILASYEQYF
abundance: few; d_gene: .; v_gene: TRBV14; j_gene: TRBJ2-3; CDR3nt: TGTGCCAGCAGCCAAGGCCTGGGATTCACAGATACGCAGTATTTT; CDR3aa: CASSQGLGFTDTQYF
abundance: few; d_gene: TRBD2; v_gene: TRBV11-2; j_gene: TRBJ2-7; CDR3nt: TGTGCCAGCAGCGGCTCGGGACTAGTCGATGTCGAGCAGTACTTC; CDR3aa: CASSGSGLVDVEQYF
abundance: few; d_gene: .; v_gene: TRBV19; j_gene: TRBJ1-5; CDR3nt: TGTGCCAGTAGTATGGGAAATCAGCCCCAGCATTTT; CDR3aa: CASSMGNQPQHF
abundance: few; d_gene: .; v_gene: TRBV29-1; j_gene: TRBJ1-1; CDR3nt: TGCAGCGTTCAGGACTCCATGAACACTGAAGCTTTCTTT; CDR3aa: CSVQDSMNTEAFF
abundance: .; d_gene: .; v_gene: TRBV9; j_gene: TRBJ2-3; CDR3nt: TGTGCCAGCAGCCAGGGTCCTTCTAGCACAGATACGCAGTATTTT; CDR3aa: CASSQGPSSTDTQYF
abundance: few; d_gene: TRBD2; v_gene: TRBV3-1; j_gene: TRBJ2-7; CDR3nt: TGTGCCAGCAGCCGGACTAGCGCGATCTCCTACGAGCAGTACTTC; CDR3aa: CASSRTSAISYEQYF
abundance: .; d_gene: .; v_gene: TRBV12-3/TRBV12-4; j_gene: TRBJ2-7; CDR3nt: TGTGCCAGCAGTCCCCGGAGTAGCGAGCAGTACTTC; CDR3aa: CASSPRSSEQYF
abundance: few; d_gene: .; v_gene: TRBV12-3/TRBV12-4; j_gene: TRBJ2-5; CDR3nt: TGTGCCAGCAGGCCCCTGGGAGAGACCCAGTACTTC; CDR3aa: CASRPLGETQYF
abundance: .; d_gene: TRBD1; v_gene: TRBV5-1; j_gene: TRBJ1-5; CDR3nt: TGCGCCAGCAGCCCGACAGGGGTTAATCAGCCCCAGCATTTT; CDR3aa: CASSPTGVNQPQHF
abundance: few; d_gene: TRBD1; v_gene: TRBV6-5; j_gene: TRBJ1-2; CDR3nt: TGTGCCAGCAGTCGCCAGGGGGCCGATGGCTACACCTTC; CDR3aa: CASSRQGADGYTF
abundance: few; d_gene: .; v_gene: TRBV11-2; j_gene: TRBJ2-3; CDR3nt: TGTGCCAGCAGCTTTTTGGGGGGCGTGCAGTATTTT; CDR3aa: CASSFLGGVQYF
abundance: .; d_gene: TRBD2; v_gene: TRBV3-1; j_gene: TRBJ2-1; CDR3nt: TGTGCCAGCAGCCAAGTCCTAGCGGGGGGCGGAAAATACAATGAGCAGTTCTTC; CDR3aa: CASSQVLAGGGKYNEQFF
abundance: few; d_gene: .; v_gene: TRBV7-2; j_gene: TRBJ2-1; CDR3nt: TGTGCCAGCAGCTTCCGAGGAGGGAGCTCCTACAATGAGCAGTTCTTC; CDR3aa: CASSFRGGSSYNEQFF
abundance: .; d_gene: .; v_gene: TRBV7-2; j_gene: TRBJ2-3; CDR3nt: TGTGCCAGCAGCCTTTTTCCGAGGACAGATACGCAGTATTTT; CDR3aa: CASSLFPRTDTQYF
abundance: many; d_gene: TRBD2; v_gene: TRBV7-2; j_gene: TRBJ2-2; CDR3nt: TGTGCCAGCAGCCAGTCCCGGGGGGGCCACGGGGAGCTGTTTTTT; CDR3aa: CASSQSRGGHGELFF
abundance: .; d_gene: .; v_gene: TRBV7-2; j_gene: TRBJ2-3; CDR3nt: TGTGCCAGCAGCTTAGCCGGAAGTTTCAGCACAGATACGCAGTATTTT; CDR3aa: CASSLAGSFSTDTQYF
abundance: many; d_gene: TRBD1; v_gene: TRBV7-8; j_gene: TRBJ2-3; CDR3nt: TGTGCCAGCAGCTCGAGGACAGGTCTCACAGATACGCAGTATTTT; CDR3aa: CASSSRTGLTDTQYF
abundance: .; d_gene: TRBD1; v_gene: TRBV11-2; j_gene: TRBJ2-7; CDR3nt: TGTGCCAGCAGCTTAAGTGACAGGGTGGAGCAGTACTTC; CDR3aa: CASSLSDRVEQYF
abundance: .; d_gene: .; v_gene: TRBV5-1; j_gene: TRBJ2-5; CDR3nt: TGCGCCAGCAGCTTGGGGCCCCGACCCGGCCGAGAGACCCAGTACTTC; CDR3aa: CASSLGPRPGRETQYF
abundance: .; d_gene: .; v_gene: TRBV20-1; j_gene: TRBJ2-2; CDR3nt: TGCAGTGCCCGCGTACAGGCCCTGAACACCGGGGAGCTGTTTTTT; CDR3aa: CSARVQALNTGELFF
abundance: .; d_gene: .; v_gene: TRBV5-5; j_gene: TRBJ2-2; CDR3nt: TGTGCCAGCAGCCCCAGGTTACTGATGAACACCGGGGAGCTGTTTTTT; CDR3aa: CASSPRLLMNTGELFF
abundance: few; d_gene: .; v_gene: TRBV10-3; j_gene: TRBJ2-2; CDR3nt: TGTGCCATCAGTAGGGATGATGACGGGGAGCTGTTTTTT; CDR3aa: CAISRDDDGELFF
abundance: .; d_gene: .; v_gene: TRBV20-1; j_gene: TRBJ2-7; CDR3nt: TGCAGTGCCCTACAGCCTTACGAGCAGTACTTC; CDR3aa: CSALQPYEQYF
abundance: few; d_gene: .; v_gene: TRBV9; j_gene: TRBJ2-2; CDR3nt: TGTGCCAGCAGCTCCAGGGTCGGGGAGCTGTTTTTT; CDR3aa: CASSSRVGELFF
abundance: few; d_gene: .; v_gene: TRBV21-1; j_gene: TRBJ1-4; CDR3nt: TGTGCCAGCAGCAAAATGCGGACAGGGGAGGAAAAACTGTTTTTT; CDR3aa: CASSKMRTGEEKLFF